Presented here are 11 T cell receptor beta chains from one specimen sequenced in a study of cytomegalovirus exposure and HLA in healthy donors. PCR used 60 Vbeta primers and 13 Jbeta primers. Assay used: immunoSEQ multiplex PCR; TCRdb lists only in-frame clones, some missing. The sample consists of about 140,000 clones, approximately 80% of them appearing once. Sequences were obtained from PBMCs. Receptors were obtained from a male donor in good health and CMV-seronegative.

The V call is TRBV7-2, the J call TRBJ1-1; D is ambiguous. The length of the CDR3 is 12 residues. Germline CDR1 is SGHTA and CDR2 is FQGNSA. V shed 3 bases and J shed 1 base, with 3 bases lying between them. CDR3 sequence: CASSFQNTEAFF. The CDR3 region has the DNA TGTGCCAGCAGCTTCCAGAACACTGAAGCTTTCTTT.

This clone was seen more than once but under ten times. The rearrangement joins TRBV5-4 to TRBJ1-2; D might be TRBD1 (5 bases). Trimming took 2 bases from V and 2 from J, leaving 13 bases between them. The germline CDR1 and CDR2 sequences are SGHNT and YYREEE (reference sequence). This CDR3 contains 15 residues. CDR3 DNA: TGTGCCAGCAGCTTATTATCTCGGGGGAACTATGGCTACACCTTC. Translation: CASSLLSRGNYGYTF.

The genes are TRBV5-5 and TRBJ2-7; TRBD1 aligns across 8 bases. The V gene end was trimmed by 0 bases and the J gene end by 2 bases; junction bases not matched to a gene: 7. Germline CDR1 is SGHKS and CDR2 is YYEKEE (reference sequence). The CDR3 consists of 16 residues. The CDR3 region has the DNA TGTGCCAGCAGCTTGGCCGAGACAGGGGTACCCTACGAGCAGTACTTC. Its translation: CASSLAETGVPYEQYF.

The rearrangement joins TRBV5-4 to TRBJ1-1; D is perhaps TRBD1 (5 bases). Between the trimmed V and J ends, which lost 4 bases and 4 bases, there was a span of 23 bases. CDR1 and CDR2 from the germline V gene are SGHNT and YYREEE (reference sequence). The CDR3 is 17 residues long. The CDR3 DNA sequence: TGTGCCAGCAGCCGGAGGGGTGTCGGAGCCCTGGGCACTGAAGCTTTCTTT. This gives the protein CASSRRGVGALGTEAFF. Supplemented by reference TRBV5-4 and TRBJ1-1, the full variable domain reads ETGVTQSPTHLIKTRGQQVTLRCSSQSGHNTVSWYQQALGQGPQFIFQYYREEENGRGNFPPRFSGLQFPNYSSELNVNALELDDSALYLCASSRRGVGALGTEAFFGQGTRLTVV.

V and J are TRBV7-9 and TRBJ1-2; D call uncertain. The CDR3 has 16 residues. V was shortened by 0 bases and J by 5 bases, with 16 bases between the two germline ends. Germline V gene sequence: CDR1 SEHNR, CDR2 FQNEAQ (reference sequence). CDR3 coding DNA: TGTGCCAGCAGCTTAGCAGCGGGGAGGTCTTTTTATGGCTACACCTTC. It is translated as CASSLAAGRSFYGYTF.

This chain joins TRBV6-6 and TRBJ2-3; D unclear. CDR3 length: 15 amino acids. Germline CDR1 MNHNY, CDR2 SVGAGI (reference sequence). V shed 2 bases and J shed 2 bases, with 11 bases lying between them. This CDR3 reads CASSYGLSYTDTQYF. The CDR3 nucleotides are TGTGCCAGCAGTTACGGGCTGTCTTACACAGATACGCAGTATTTT.

A few counts support this clone. The J gene is TRBJ1-2, the V gene TRBV28, with a tentative D call TRBD1 (5 bases). The V end was cut by 4 bases, the J end by 4 bases, with 10 bases between. Germline assignment: CDR1 MDHEN and CDR2 SYDVKM. CDR3 length: 13 residues. The CDR3 DNA reads TGTGCCAGCAGTTATCGGGGGGTCTATGGCTACACCTTC. As protein: CASSYRGVYGYTF.

This clone appeared a few times. The J gene is TRBJ1-5, the V gene TRBV30, with a tentative D call TRBD1 (5 bases). The germline V gene encodes CDR1 GTSNPN and CDR2 SVGIG (reference sequence). The CDR3 runs to 15 residues. V dropped 0 bases and J dropped 4 bases, with 13 bases sitting between them. The CDR3 DNA is TGTGCCTGGAGTGTCCGCAGGGCTGAAAATCAGCCCCAGCATTTT. This encodes CAWSVRRAENQPQHF.

The V gene is TRBV7-2, the J gene TRBJ2-2, with D unresolved. The V end lost 1 base, the J end lost 6 bases, and 9 bases lay between the germline ends. The CDR3 runs 14 residues. Germline V gene data show CDR1 as SGHTA and CDR2 as FQGNSA. CDR3 sequence reads: CASSLVPWPGELFF. The CDR3 DNA is TGTGCCAGCAGCTTAGTCCCGTGGCCCGGGGAGCTGTTTTTT.

The rearrangement joins TRBV11-2 to TRBJ1-5; D remains unclear. The CDR3 loop spans 13 amino acids. Trimming shortened V by 5 bases and J by 6 bases, and 11 bases separated the two germline ends. CDR1 is SGHAT, CDR2 FQNNGV, per germline. Written as DNA, the CDR3 is TGTGCCAGCAGCCGAAATCAGGTTCAGCCCCAGCATTTT. Translating it yields CASSRNQVQPQHF.

V and J are TRBV27 and TRBJ2-5; TRBD2 might be the D (6 bases). Per germline, CDR1 MNHEY and CDR2 SMNVEV (reference sequence). This CDR3 contains 15 residues. V was clipped by 5 bases and J by 7 bases, with 20 bases between them. The CDR3 DNA sequence: TGTGCCAGCAGTGACCCGGGACTCCCCGGGGGGACCCAGTACTTC. Residues: CASSDPGLPGGTQYF.